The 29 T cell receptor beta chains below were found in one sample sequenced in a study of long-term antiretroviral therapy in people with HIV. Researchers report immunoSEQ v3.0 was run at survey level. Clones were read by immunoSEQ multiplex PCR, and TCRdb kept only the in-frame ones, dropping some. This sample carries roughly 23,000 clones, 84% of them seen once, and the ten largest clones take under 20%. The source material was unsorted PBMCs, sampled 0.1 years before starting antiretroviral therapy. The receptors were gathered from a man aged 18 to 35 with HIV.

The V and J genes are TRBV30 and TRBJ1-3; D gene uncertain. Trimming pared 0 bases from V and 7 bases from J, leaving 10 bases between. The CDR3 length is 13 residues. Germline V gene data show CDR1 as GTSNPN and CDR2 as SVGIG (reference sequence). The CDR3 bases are TGTGCCTGGAGTGTAGGACCGCCGAACACCATATATTTT. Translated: CAWSVGPPNTIYF.

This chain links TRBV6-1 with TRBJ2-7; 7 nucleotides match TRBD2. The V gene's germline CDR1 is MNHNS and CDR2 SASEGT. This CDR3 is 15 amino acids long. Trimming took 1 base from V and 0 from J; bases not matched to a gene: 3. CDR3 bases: TGTGCCAGCAGTGAAGTAGCGGGCTCCTCCTACGAGCAGTACTTC. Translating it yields CASSEVAGSSYEQYF.

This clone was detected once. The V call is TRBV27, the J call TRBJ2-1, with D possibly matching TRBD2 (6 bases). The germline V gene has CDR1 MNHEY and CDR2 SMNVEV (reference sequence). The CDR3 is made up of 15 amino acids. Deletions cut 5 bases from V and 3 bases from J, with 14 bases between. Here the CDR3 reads CASSPLGGLYNEQFF. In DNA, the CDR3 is TGTGCCAGCAGTCCCCTCGGGGGACTCTACAATGAGCAGTTCTTC.

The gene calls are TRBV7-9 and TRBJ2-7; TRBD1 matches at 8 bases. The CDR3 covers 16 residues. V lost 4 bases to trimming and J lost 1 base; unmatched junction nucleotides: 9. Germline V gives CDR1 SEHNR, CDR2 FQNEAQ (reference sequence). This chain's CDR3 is CASSWGGQGRSYEQYF. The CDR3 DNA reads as TGTGCCAGCAGCTGGGGAGGACAGGGCCGATCCTACGAGCAGTACTTC.

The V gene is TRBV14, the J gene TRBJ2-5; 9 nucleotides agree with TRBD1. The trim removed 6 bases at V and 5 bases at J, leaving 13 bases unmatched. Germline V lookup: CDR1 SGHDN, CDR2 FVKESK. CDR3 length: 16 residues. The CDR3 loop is CASSLRWDRVRETQYF. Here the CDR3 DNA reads TGTGCCAGCAGTCTGCGGTGGGACAGGGTACGCGAGACCCAGTACTTC.

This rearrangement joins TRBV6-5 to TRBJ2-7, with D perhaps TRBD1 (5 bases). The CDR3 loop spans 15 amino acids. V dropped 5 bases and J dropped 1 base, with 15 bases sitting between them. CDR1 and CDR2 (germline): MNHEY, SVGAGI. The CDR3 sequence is CASSGAREDSYEQYF. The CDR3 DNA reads TGTGCCAGCAGTGGGGCGCGTGAAGATTCCTACGAGCAGTACTTC.

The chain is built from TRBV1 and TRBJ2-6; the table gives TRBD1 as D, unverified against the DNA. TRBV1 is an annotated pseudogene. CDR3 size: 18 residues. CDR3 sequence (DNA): TGCACCAGCAGACAAGGCTGTTTGTGCACAAATCGGGCCAACGTCCTGACTTTC. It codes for CTSRQGCLCTNRANVLTF.

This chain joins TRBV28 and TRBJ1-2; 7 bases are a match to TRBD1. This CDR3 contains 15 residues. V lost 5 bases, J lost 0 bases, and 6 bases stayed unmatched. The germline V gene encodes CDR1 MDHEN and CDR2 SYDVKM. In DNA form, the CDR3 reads TGTGCCAGCAGTAACCCGGGACAGCCTAACTATGGCTACACCTTC. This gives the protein CASSNPGQPNYGYTF.

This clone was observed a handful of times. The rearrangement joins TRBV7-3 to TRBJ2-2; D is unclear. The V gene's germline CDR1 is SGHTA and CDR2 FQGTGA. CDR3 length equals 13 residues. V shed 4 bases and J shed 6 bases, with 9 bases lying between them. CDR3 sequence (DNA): TGTGCCAGCAGCTCACAATTATCCGGGGAGCTGTTTTTT. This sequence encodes CASSSQLSGELFF.

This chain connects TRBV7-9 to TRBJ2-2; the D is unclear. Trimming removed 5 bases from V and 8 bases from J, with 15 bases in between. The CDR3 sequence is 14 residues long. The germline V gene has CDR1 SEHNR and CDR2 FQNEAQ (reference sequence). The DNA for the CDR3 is TGTGCCAGCAGCCCCGACCCCCTCGGAGGGGAGCTGTTTTTT. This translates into CASSPDPLGGELFF.

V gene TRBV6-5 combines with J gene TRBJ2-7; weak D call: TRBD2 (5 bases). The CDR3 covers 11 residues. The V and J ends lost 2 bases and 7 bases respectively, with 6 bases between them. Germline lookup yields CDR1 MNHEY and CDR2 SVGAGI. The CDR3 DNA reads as TGTGCCAGCAGTTACGGAGGAGAGCAGTACTTC. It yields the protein CASSYGGEQYF.

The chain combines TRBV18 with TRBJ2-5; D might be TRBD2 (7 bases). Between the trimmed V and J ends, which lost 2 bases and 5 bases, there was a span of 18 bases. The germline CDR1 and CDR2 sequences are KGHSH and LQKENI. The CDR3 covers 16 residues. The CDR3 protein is CASSPVAGAVSETQYF. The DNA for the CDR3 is TGTGCCAGCTCACCAGTCGCGGGGGCGGTATCCGAGACCCAGTACTTC.

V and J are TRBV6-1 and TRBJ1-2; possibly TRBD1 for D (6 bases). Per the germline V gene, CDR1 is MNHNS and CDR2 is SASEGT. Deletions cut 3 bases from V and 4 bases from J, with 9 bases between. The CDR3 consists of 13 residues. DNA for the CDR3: TGTGCCAGCAGTGACAGGGGCATCTATGGCTACACCTTC. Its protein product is CASSDRGIYGYTF.

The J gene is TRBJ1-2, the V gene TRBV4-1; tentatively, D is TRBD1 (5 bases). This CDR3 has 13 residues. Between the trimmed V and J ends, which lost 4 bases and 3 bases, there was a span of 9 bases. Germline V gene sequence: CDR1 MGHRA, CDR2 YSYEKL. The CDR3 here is CASSPETDYGYTF. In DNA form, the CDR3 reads TGCGCCAGCAGCCCGGAGACAGACTATGGCTACACCTTC.

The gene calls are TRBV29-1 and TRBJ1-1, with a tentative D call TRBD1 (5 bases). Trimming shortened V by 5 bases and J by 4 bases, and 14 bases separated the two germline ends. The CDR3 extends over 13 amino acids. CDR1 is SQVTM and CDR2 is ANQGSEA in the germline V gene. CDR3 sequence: CSVRRRDGTEAFF. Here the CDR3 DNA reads TGCAGCGTTCGGAGGAGGGACGGCACTGAAGCTTTCTTT.

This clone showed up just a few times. The CDR3 region has the DNA TGTGCCAGCACCCGATCCGTCCAGCAGTTCTTC. It encodes CASTRSVQQFF. The V gene is TRBV2, the J gene TRBJ2-1; D call uncertain. Germline assignment: CDR1 SNHLY and CDR2 FYNNEI. The ends were cut back, 7 bases at V and 11 bases at J, with 12 bases in the middle. CDR3 length: 11 residues.

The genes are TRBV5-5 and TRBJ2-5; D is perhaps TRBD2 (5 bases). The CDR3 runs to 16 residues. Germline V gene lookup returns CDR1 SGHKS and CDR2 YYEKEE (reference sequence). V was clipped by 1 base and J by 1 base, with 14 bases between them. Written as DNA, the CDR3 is TGTGCCAGCAGCTTGTCGAGTTCCGGGGTCCAAGAGACCCAGTACTTC. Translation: CASSLSSSGVQETQYF. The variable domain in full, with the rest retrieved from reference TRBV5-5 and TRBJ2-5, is DAGVTQSPTHLIKTRGQQVTLRCSPISGHKSVSWYQQVLGQGPQFIFQYYEKEERGRGNFPDRFSARQFPNYSSELNVNALLLGDSALYLCASSLSSSGVQETQYFGPGTRLLVL.

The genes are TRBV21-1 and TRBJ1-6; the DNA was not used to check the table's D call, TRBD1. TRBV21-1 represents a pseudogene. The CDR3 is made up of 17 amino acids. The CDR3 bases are TGTGCCAGCAGCAAAGCCCCCCGGACAGGCAGGAATTCACCCCTCCACTTT. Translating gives CASSKAPRTGRNSPLHF.

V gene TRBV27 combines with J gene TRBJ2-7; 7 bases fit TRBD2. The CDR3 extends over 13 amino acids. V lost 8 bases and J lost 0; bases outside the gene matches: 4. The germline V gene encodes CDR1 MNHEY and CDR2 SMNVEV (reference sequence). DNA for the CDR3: TGTGCCAGCGGGGGGACTACCTCCTACGAGCAGTACTTC. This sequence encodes CASGGTTSYEQYF.

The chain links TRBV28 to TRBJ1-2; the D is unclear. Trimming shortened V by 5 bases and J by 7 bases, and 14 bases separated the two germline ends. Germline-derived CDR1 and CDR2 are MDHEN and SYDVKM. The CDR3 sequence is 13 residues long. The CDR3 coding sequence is TGTGCCAGCAGTCTAAAGGATGACCCTGGCTACACCTTC. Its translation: CASSLKDDPGYTF.

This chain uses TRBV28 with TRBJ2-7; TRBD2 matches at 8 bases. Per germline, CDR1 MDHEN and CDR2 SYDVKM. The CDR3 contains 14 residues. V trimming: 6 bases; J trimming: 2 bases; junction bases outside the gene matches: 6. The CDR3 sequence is CASSRGGNTYEQYF. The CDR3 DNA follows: TGTGCCAGCAGCCGGGGGGGGAATACCTACGAGCAGTACTTC.

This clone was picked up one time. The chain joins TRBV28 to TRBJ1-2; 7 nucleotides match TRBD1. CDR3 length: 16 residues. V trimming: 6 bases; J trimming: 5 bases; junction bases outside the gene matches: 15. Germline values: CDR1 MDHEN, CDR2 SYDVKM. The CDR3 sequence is CASSPTIDRVLYGYTF. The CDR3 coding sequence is TGTGCCAGCAGCCCAACAATTGACAGGGTGCTTTATGGCTACACCTTC.

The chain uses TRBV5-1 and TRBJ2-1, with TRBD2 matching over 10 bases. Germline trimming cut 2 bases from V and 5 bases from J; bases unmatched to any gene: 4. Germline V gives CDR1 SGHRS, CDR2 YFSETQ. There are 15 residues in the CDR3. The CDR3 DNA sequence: TGCGCCAGCAGCTTTCTAGCGGGGGCCAACAATGAGCAGTTCTTC. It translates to CASSFLAGANNEQFF.

CDR3 loop: CASNWRGQTKLFF. CDR3 DNA: TGTGCCAGCAACTGGAGGGGCCAAACAAAACTGTTTTTT. The genes are TRBV21-1 and TRBJ1-4. TRBV21-1 corresponds to a pseudogene. This CDR3 spans 13 amino acids.

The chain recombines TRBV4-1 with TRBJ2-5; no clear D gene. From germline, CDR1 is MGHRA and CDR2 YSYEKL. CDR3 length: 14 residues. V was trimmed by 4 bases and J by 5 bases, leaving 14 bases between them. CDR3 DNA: TGCGCCAGCAGCCGAACAACCTTGGGGGAGACCCAGTACTTC. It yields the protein CASSRTTLGETQYF.

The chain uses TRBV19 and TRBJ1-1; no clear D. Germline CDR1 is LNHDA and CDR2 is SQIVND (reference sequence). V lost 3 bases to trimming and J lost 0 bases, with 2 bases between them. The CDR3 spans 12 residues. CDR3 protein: CASSILNTEAFF. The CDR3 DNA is TGTGCCAGTAGTATTTTGAACACTGAAGCTTTCTTT.

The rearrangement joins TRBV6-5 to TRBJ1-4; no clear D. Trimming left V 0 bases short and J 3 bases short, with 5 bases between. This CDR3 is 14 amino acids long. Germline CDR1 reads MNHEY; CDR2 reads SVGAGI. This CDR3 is CASSYSGPNEKLFF. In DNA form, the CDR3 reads TGTGCCAGCAGTTACTCCGGGCCTAATGAAAAACTGTTTTTT.

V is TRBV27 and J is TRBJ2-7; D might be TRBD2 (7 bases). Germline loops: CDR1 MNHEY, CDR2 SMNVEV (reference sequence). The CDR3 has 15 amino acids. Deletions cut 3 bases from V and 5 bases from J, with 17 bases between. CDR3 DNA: TGTGCCAGCAGTTTTAAGGGGGGGCCTACGGACGAGCAGTACTTC. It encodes CASSFKGGPTDEQYF.

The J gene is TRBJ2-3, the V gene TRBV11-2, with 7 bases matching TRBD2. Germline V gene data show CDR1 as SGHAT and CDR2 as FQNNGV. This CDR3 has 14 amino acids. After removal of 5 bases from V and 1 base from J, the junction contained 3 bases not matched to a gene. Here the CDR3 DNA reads TGTGCCAGCAGCCCTAGCGGTGGCACAGATACGCAGTATTTT. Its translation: CASSPSGGTDTQYF.